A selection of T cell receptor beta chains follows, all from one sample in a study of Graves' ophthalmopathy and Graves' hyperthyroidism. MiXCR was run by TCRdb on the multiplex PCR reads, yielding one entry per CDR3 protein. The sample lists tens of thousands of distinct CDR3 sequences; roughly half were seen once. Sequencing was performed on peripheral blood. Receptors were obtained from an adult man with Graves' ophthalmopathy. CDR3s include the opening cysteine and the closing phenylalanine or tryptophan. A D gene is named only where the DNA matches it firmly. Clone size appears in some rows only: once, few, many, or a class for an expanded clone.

CDR3nt: TGTGCCAGCAGCTTTGCGAGCTATGAGCAGTTCTTC
CDR3aa: CASSFASYEQFF
j_gene: TRBJ2-1
abundance: medium-sized
v_gene: TRBV7-9
d_gene: -

CDR3nt: TGCAGTGCTGATACAGGGTGGAGCACAGATACGCAGTATTTT
CDR3aa: CSADTGWSTDTQYF
j_gene: TRBJ2-3
abundance: -
v_gene: TRBV20-1
d_gene: -

CDR3nt: TGTGCCACCAGTGACACCCACCAGGACGGGAACAATGAGCAGTTCTTC
CDR3aa: CATSDTHQDGNNEQFF
j_gene: TRBJ2-1
abundance: -
v_gene: TRBV24-1
d_gene: -

CDR3nt: TGTGCCACCAGTGCCATGACAGGGCACAATGAGCAGTTCTTC
CDR3aa: CATSAMTGHNEQFF
j_gene: TRBJ2-1
abundance: once
v_gene: TRBV24-1
d_gene: TRBD1

CDR3nt: TGCGGTGCTGTTGCCGGGACAGTGACTCACAGTGAGCAGTTCTTC
CDR3aa: CGAVAGTVTHSEQFF
j_gene: TRBJ2-1
abundance: once
v_gene: TRBV20-1
d_gene: TRBD1

CDR3nt: TGTGCCAGCAGCTTCCCTCCTGACGCGGGGGGGCAACACAATGAGCAGTTCTTC
CDR3aa: CASSFPPDAGGQHNEQFF
j_gene: TRBJ2-1
abundance: many
v_gene: TRBV7-9
d_gene: TRBD2

CDR3nt: TGCAGTGCTACCACCCGGGGGGGGAATAGCAATCAGCCCCAGCATTTT
CDR3aa: CSATTRGGNSNQPQHF
j_gene: TRBJ1-5
abundance: once
v_gene: TRBV20-1
d_gene: -

CDR3nt: TGTGCCAGCAGTCACCGGGACAGGGGTCAGCCCCAGTACTTC
CDR3aa: CASSHRDRGQPQYF
j_gene: TRBJ2-5
abundance: -
v_gene: TRBV27
d_gene: TRBD1

CDR3nt: TGCGCCAGCAGTCTCGTACGGGGCGGGAGGGCCTACGAGCAGTACTTC
CDR3aa: CASSLVRGGRAYEQYF
j_gene: TRBJ2-7
abundance: -
v_gene: TRBV10-2
d_gene: TRBD2

CDR3nt: TGCGCCAGCAGCGGCGGACTAGCGGGAGGGCTAGCCCACGAGCAGTACTTC
CDR3aa: CASSGGLAGGLAHEQYF
j_gene: TRBJ2-7
abundance: -
v_gene: TRBV5-1
d_gene: TRBD2

CDR3nt: TGCGCCAGCAGCCAAGATCTAACAGGGGGAGTCTTCGGCTACACCTTC
CDR3aa: CASSQDLTGGVFGYTF
j_gene: TRBJ1-2
abundance: many
v_gene: TRBV4-1
d_gene: TRBD1

CDR3nt: TGTGCCAGCAGCTTAGACCCCGGGGGACAGGGACCAGATACGCAGTATTTT
CDR3aa: CASSLDPGGQGPDTQYF
j_gene: TRBJ2-3
abundance: -
v_gene: TRBV7-6
d_gene: TRBD1

CDR3nt: TGTGCCAGCAGCTTAGGCGCGGGGAGAGAGACCCAGTACTTC
CDR3aa: CASSLGAGRETQYF
j_gene: TRBJ2-5
abundance: -
v_gene: TRBV7-2
d_gene: -

CDR3nt: TGTGCCAGCAGCTTAATCCATGGTGAGCAGTTCTTC
CDR3aa: CASSLIHGEQFF
j_gene: TRBJ2-1
abundance: many
v_gene: TRBV12-3/TRBV12-4
d_gene: -

CDR3nt: TGTGCCATCAGGGAGACAGGGTCCCAGTGGGAGCTGTTTTTT
CDR3aa: CAIRETGSQWELFF
j_gene: TRBJ2-2
abundance: -
v_gene: TRBV10-3
d_gene: TRBD1

CDR3nt: TGTGCCAGCAGCCCAGGGGAAACCGAGAATGAAAAACTGTTTTTT
CDR3aa: CASSPGETENEKLFF
j_gene: TRBJ1-4
abundance: -
v_gene: TRBV7-9
d_gene: -

CDR3nt: TGCAGTGCTAGAGCTAGCGGGGGTGTGAACACTGAAGCTTTCTTT
CDR3aa: CSARASGGVNTEAFF
j_gene: TRBJ1-1
abundance: -
v_gene: TRBV20-1
d_gene: -

CDR3nt: TGTGCCAGCAGCACAGGGGGGACTAGCACAGATACGCAGTATTTT
CDR3aa: CASSTGGTSTDTQYF
j_gene: TRBJ2-3
abundance: many
v_gene: TRBV11-3
d_gene: TRBD1

CDR3nt: TGTGCCTCCTCCCAGGTGACTAGGCCCAATGAGCAGTTCTTC
CDR3aa: CASSQVTRPNEQFF
j_gene: TRBJ2-1
abundance: medium-sized
v_gene: TRBV24-1
d_gene: -

CDR3nt: TGCAGCGTAATACTAGCTGGTGGGGCAGATACGCAGTATTTT
CDR3aa: CSVILAGGADTQYF
j_gene: TRBJ2-3
abundance: -
v_gene: TRBV29-1
d_gene: -

CDR3nt: TGTGCCAGCAGCTTAGGGGGAGCTAGCGGGGAGACCCGGTACTTC
CDR3aa: CASSLGGASGETRYF
j_gene: TRBJ2-5
abundance: -
v_gene: TRBV7-3
d_gene: TRBD2

CDR3nt: TGCGCCAGCATCTCAGGCGGGTACGAGCTGTACTTC
CDR3aa: CASISGGYELYF
j_gene: TRBJ2-7
abundance: -
v_gene: TRBV5-1
d_gene: -

CDR3nt: TGTGCCTGCAGTGTAACAGGGGACACAGATACGCAGTATTTT
CDR3aa: CACSVTGDTDTQYF
j_gene: TRBJ2-3
abundance: -
v_gene: TRBV6-1
d_gene: TRBD1

CDR3nt: TGTGCCAGCAGTAGCGGGAGCACAGATACGCAGTATTTT
CDR3aa: CASSSGSTDTQYF
j_gene: TRBJ2-3
abundance: many
v_gene: TRBV6-4
d_gene: -

CDR3nt: TGTGCCAGCAGCATACACGGACAACCGACCGGGGAGCCGTTTTTT
CDR3aa: CASSIHGQPTGEPFF
j_gene: TRBJ2-2
abundance: -
v_gene: TRBV9
d_gene: -

CDR3nt: TGCAGTGCTAAGTTCGGGACTAGAGGGGTCTGGGAGCAGTACTTC
CDR3aa: CSAKFGTRGVWEQYF
j_gene: TRBJ2-7
abundance: medium-sized
v_gene: TRBV20-1
d_gene: TRBD2

CDR3nt: TGTGCCAGCTCACCTACCTATGGACAGTCTGGCTACACCTTC
CDR3aa: CASSPTYGQSGYTF
j_gene: TRBJ1-2
abundance: few
v_gene: TRBV18
d_gene: -

CDR3nt: TGCAGCGCGACTAGCGGGTTCGGGGAGCTGTTTTTT
CDR3aa: CSATSGFGELFF
j_gene: TRBJ2-2
abundance: -
v_gene: TRBV29-1
d_gene: TRBD2

CDR3nt: TGTGCCACCAGCAGGGGGACAGTTGAAGCCTACGAGCAGTACTTC
CDR3aa: CATSRGTVEAYEQYF
j_gene: TRBJ2-7
abundance: -
v_gene: TRBV15
d_gene: TRBD1

CDR3nt: TGCAGTGCTAGAGCGCGAGGGTTTAGAGATACGCAGTTCTTC
CDR3aa: CSARARGFRDTQFF
j_gene: TRBJ2-1
abundance: -
v_gene: TRBV20-1
d_gene: -

CDR3nt: TGTGCCAGCAGCCAAGGACTAGCGGGACTTGCTGGGGAGCTGTTTTTT
CDR3aa: CASSQGLAGLAGELFF
j_gene: TRBJ2-2
abundance: few
v_gene: TRBV5-4
d_gene: TRBD2

CDR3nt: TGTGCCAGCAGCGTAGCTCCCCAGGGCGACACCATATATTTT
CDR3aa: CASSVAPQGDTIYF
j_gene: TRBJ1-3
abundance: -
v_gene: TRBV5-1
d_gene: -

CDR3nt: TGTGCCAGTAGTCCAAGGGGACAGATGAACACTGAAGCTTTCTTT
CDR3aa: CASSPRGQMNTEAFF
j_gene: TRBJ1-1
abundance: many
v_gene: TRBV19
d_gene: TRBD1

CDR3nt: TGTGCCAGCAGCCTCCACGGGGAGGGTCTCTCTGGAAACACCATATATTTT
CDR3aa: CASSLHGEGLSGNTIYF
j_gene: TRBJ1-3
abundance: -
v_gene: TRBV16
d_gene: -

CDR3nt: TGTGCCAGCAGTTCCACAGGGGGCGGTACGCAGTATTTT
CDR3aa: CASSSTGGGTQYF
j_gene: TRBJ2-3
abundance: many
v_gene: TRBV12-3/TRBV12-4
d_gene: TRBD1

CDR3nt: TGTGCCAGTAGTATAGATCACGGGGCTAACAATGAGCAATTCTTC
CDR3aa: CASSIDHGANNEQFF
j_gene: TRBJ2-1
abundance: few
v_gene: TRBV19
d_gene: -

CDR3nt: TGTGCCAGCAGTTACTCGCGGCAGGGTCATGTTAGCAATCAGCCCCAGCATTTT
CDR3aa: CASSYSRQGHVSNQPQHF
j_gene: TRBJ1-5
abundance: many
v_gene: TRBV6-6
d_gene: -

CDR3nt: TGTGCCAGCAGTGGACAGGGAGGCTATTCACCCCTCCACTTT
CDR3aa: CASSGQGGYSPLHF
j_gene: TRBJ1-6
abundance: -
v_gene: TRBV6-1
d_gene: TRBD1

CDR3nt: TGTGCCAGCAGCTTAAGGGCAGGCCAGGGAGAGACCCAGTACTTC
CDR3aa: CASSLRAGQGETQYF
j_gene: TRBJ2-5
abundance: many
v_gene: TRBV13
d_gene: -